This TCR beta chain was identified in a study of blood T cell repertoires in COVID-19. Study details: Samples taken during acute and convalescent COVID-19 were collected in the United States, Italy and Spain. From T cells, B-cell-depleted T cells, or PBMCs came the material, which was cDNA or gDNA.

The data were produced by immunoSEQ multiplex PCR, yet TCRdb's version contains in-frame clones alone and is incomplete. This table holds 250,000 to 300,000 clones, roughly nine tenths found once. Per germline, CDR1 SGHNT and CDR2 YYREEE (reference sequence). This CDR3 comprises 13 residues. J lost 3 bases, V lost 4 bases, and 1 base had no gene match. Patients in Seattle were enrolled during active infection, then followed longitudinally. Concerning this clone itself: A far larger clone is one base from this, pointing to a likely read error.

The sequence was obtained from a woman aged 25 to 45 with COVID-19, enrolled during active disease. The V and J genes are TRBV5-4 and TRBJ1-2; 9 bases align to TRBD1. Sequenced input: peripheral blood. The CDR3: CASSRDRDYGYTF. Written as DNA, the CDR3 is TGTGCCAGCAGCCGGGACAGGGACTATGGCTACACCTTC.